This TCR beta chain was captured by sequencing in a study of radiation and T cells in renal cell carcinoma (dated by TCRdb to about 2020). For the wider study: The samples were obtained from a clinical trial, where primary renal cell carcinomas were treated with 15 Gy stereotactic body radiation therapy and then removed by nephrectomy 4 weeks afterward. TCR beta sequencing covered 50 to 55 samples in total, comprising some 25 tumors and 27 peripheral blood samples. In the 53 samples combined, around 3.7 million unique CDR3 nucleotide sequences were found, encoding approximately 2,800,000 unique CDR3 amino acid sequences. Study-wide findings and limitations: An increase in top tumor clonotypes in blood was observed from baseline to 2 weeks post-radiation, followed by contraction by 4 weeks, which was taken to suggest transient expansion of tumor-resident clones. Effects of radiation dose or scheduling on the TCR repertoire could not be addressed with the single-armed trial design. Changes in the blood repertoire were not tracked past 4 weeks after treatment. Because pretreatment tumor biopsies were not available, the study could not determine whether clonotypes were already present within the tumor at baseline.

The time point label on this specimen signifies: blood 2 weeks post-SBRT. The treatment or condition label corresponds to: 15 Gy SBRT to primary tumor, nephrectomy 4 weeks later. To follow tumor-enriched clonotypes, peripheral blood was collected serially from radiation-treated patients at baseline and again at 2 weeks and 4 weeks after SBRT. Every patient's renal cell carcinoma showed clear cell pathology. The QIAamp DNA Blood Mini Kit (Qiagen) was used to prepare genomic DNA for TCR sequencing. The analyses included only samples that passed all quality control checks. This clone was picked up one time. The target of this receptor is not known. No base qualities exist here, and no much larger clone lies one base off it. The junction shows trimming of 0 bases on V and 0 bases on J, plus 12 bases between the germline ends. According to the germline V gene (reference sequence), CDR1 reads GTSNPN and CDR2 reads SVGIG. The CDR3 contains 16 residues, cysteine and phenylalanine counted. Just the 48-base CDR3 DNA is kept, in frame starting at base 1.

TCR beta libraries were generated from genomic DNA with the immunoSEQ kit, following the manufacturer's recommendations. To prepare libraries, a first multiplex PCR with proprietary primers was run, followed by a second PCR that added unique barcodes, and a bead cleanup was done after each round. Each sample batch included a kit-provided positive control reaction and a negative control reaction. The final libraries were assessed on an Agilent 4200 TapeStation D1000 ScreenTape, pooled by volume, and quantified by qPCR. Sequencing was performed on an Illumina NextSeq500 using a MidOutput 150-cycle cartridge, with 156 Read1 cycles, 15 Index1 cycles, and the kit custom primers. The pooled library was loaded at approximately 1 pM, with a roughly 20% PhiX control spiked in. The source study handled its data this way. The vendor-processed data were analyzed in R, and a clonotype was defined as all T cells that share the same CDR3 nucleotide sequence. In the clone abundance analyses, frequencies were normalized to the 10,000 most abundant clones in each sample. Public T cell clones, which averaged fewer than five per sample, were excluded before analysis. An abundance difference of at least 32-fold between compartments was the criterion for calling clonotypes tumor-enriched or baseline blood-enriched. Clonotypes expanded or contracted between blood time points were identified with a beta-binomial differential abundance model. Tumor-blood repertoire similarity was measured with the Baroni-Urbani and Buser coefficient, and group comparisons used two-tailed Wilcoxon tests in R. TCRdb retrieved this table from immuneACCESS and kept in-frame rearrangements only. Not all clones are present; in checked studies, unresolved V genes account for under half, and no reason is known for the remainder. V, J and clone size are those of that table, while D and trimming were read from the DNA. The sample table lists 100,000 to 150,000 clones, around 89% of them with a count of one. The top ten clonotypes cover about 5% of the sample.

The chain is encoded by TRBV30 joined to TRBJ1-3; a confident D gene designation cannot be given. The sample in question was blood, obtained from a patient whose treatment included radiotherapy and nephrectomy. This receptor was taken from a woman between 65 and 79 years old with renal cell carcinoma. CDR3 sequence: CAWSVRHSSSGNTIYF. The nucleotides are TGTGCCTGGAGTGTACGCCACTCCAGCTCTGGAAACACCATATATTTT.